The rows below give T cell receptor beta chains drawn from one sample of a study of T cell responses to AZD1222 COVID-19 vaccine. TCRdb's copy holds only in-frame clones and misses some; the assay was immunoSEQ multiplex PCR. The sample lists around 200,000 clones; 70% to 90% were seen once. Sequenced material: peripheral blood, taken on day 0 of AZD1222 vaccination. Receptors were obtained from an adult in good health. Both conserved end residues are part of each CDR3. D genes are given only for firm matches.

v_gene: TRBV25-1
d_gene: .
j_gene: TRBJ2-7
CDR3nt: TGTGCCAGCAGTGAGTCAGGGGCTACCTACGAGCAGTACTTC
CDR3aa: CASSESGATYEQYF

v_gene: TRBV28
d_gene: .
j_gene: TRBJ2-4
CDR3nt: TGTGCCAGCAGTTTTAGACAGGGGGTGATAGCGGGACAAAACATTCAGTACTTC
CDR3aa: CASSFRQGVIAGQNIQYF

v_gene: TRBV14
d_gene: .
j_gene: TRBJ1-4
CDR3nt: TGTGCCAGCAGCCAGACCCGGGTTGGGGAAAAACTGTTTTTT
CDR3aa: CASSQTRVGEKLFF

v_gene: TRBV12-3/TRBV12-4
d_gene: .
j_gene: TRBJ2-1
CDR3nt: TGTGCCAGCAGGGGACCAACCTACAATGAGCAGTTCTTC
CDR3aa: CASRGPTYNEQFF

v_gene: TRBV7-6
d_gene: TRBD2
j_gene: TRBJ2-1
CDR3nt: TGTGCCAGCAGCTTAGAGGCTAGCGGGGGGGCCAATGAGCAGTTCTTC
CDR3aa: CASSLEASGGANEQFF

v_gene: TRBV27
d_gene: .
j_gene: TRBJ2-6
CDR3nt: TGTGCCAGCAGTCCCAAGGGTGGGTACGGGGCCAACGTCCTGACTTTC
CDR3aa: CASSPKGGYGANVLTF

v_gene: TRBV6-5
d_gene: TRBD1
j_gene: TRBJ1-5
CDR3nt: TGTGCCGCCAGCAGGGGACAGAACAATCAGCCCCAGCATTTT
CDR3aa: CAASRGQNNQPQHF

v_gene: TRBV19
d_gene: TRBD1
j_gene: TRBJ1-2
CDR3nt: TGTGCCAGTAGTCTCCGATCCGGGACAGGGGGTTTCGGCTACACCTTC
CDR3aa: CASSLRSGTGGFGYTF

v_gene: TRBV18
d_gene: .
j_gene: TRBJ2-2
CDR3nt: TGTGCCAGCTCACCACAGGCCGGTGGGGAGCTGTTTTTT
CDR3aa: CASSPQAGGELFF

v_gene: TRBV5-1
d_gene: .
j_gene: TRBJ1-2
CDR3nt: TGCGCCAGCAGCCCCGGGACGAACTATGGCTACACCTTC
CDR3aa: CASSPGTNYGYTF

v_gene: TRBV19
d_gene: TRBD1
j_gene: TRBJ1-5
CDR3nt: TGTGCCAGTAGCCGAGGGAGACAGGGTCAGAGAGGACAGCCCCAGCATTTT
CDR3aa: CASSRGRQGQRGQPQHF

v_gene: TRBV11-2
d_gene: TRBD1
j_gene: TRBJ1-6
CDR3nt: TGTGCCAGCAGCTACCCACAGGGGGTTCAGACACCCCTCCACTTT
CDR3aa: CASSYPQGVQTPLHF

v_gene: TRBV12-2
d_gene: .
j_gene: TRBJ2-3
CDR3nt: TGTGCAAGTCGCTTGGCAACCGGGACTAGTACCACAGATACGCAGTATTTT
CDR3aa: CASRLATGTSTTDTQYF